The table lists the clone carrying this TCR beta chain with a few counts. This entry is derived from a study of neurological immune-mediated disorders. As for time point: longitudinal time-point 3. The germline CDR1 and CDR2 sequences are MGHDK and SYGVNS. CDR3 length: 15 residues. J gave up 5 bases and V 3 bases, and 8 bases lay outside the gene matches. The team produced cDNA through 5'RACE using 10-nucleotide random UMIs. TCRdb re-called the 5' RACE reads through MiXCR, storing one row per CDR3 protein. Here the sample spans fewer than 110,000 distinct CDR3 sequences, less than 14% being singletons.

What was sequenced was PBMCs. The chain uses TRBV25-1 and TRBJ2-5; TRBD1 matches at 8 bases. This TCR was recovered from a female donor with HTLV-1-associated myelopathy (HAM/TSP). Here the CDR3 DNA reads TGTGCCAGCAGTGACCCCTCGACAGGGGAGGAGACCCAGTACTTC. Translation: CASSDPSTGEETQYF.